This is a list of T cell receptor beta chains from one sample in a study of T cell repertoires in cytomegalovirus infection. In TCRdb, the reads were re-called with MiXCR into one record per CDR3 protein. Of fewer than 550,000 distinct CDR3 sequences in the sample, around 10% were seen once. The source material was PBMCs. The receptors come from a human donor in good health (CMV status not recorded). Some clones in this sample may be carry-over from other donors' samples. Each CDR3 is given with its conserved first and last residue. Each record gives: CDR3 protein, V gene.

CDR3aa: CASSLISGANYGYTF
v_gene: TRBV12-3/TRBV12-4

CDR3aa: CASSSLTSGGAGFYNEQFF
v_gene: TRBV5-1

CDR3aa: CASSFPGQVMRTEAFF
v_gene: TRBV7-2

CDR3aa: CASSSRGSSYEQYF
v_gene: TRBV28

CDR3aa: CASSPWGSPLHF
v_gene: TRBV11-2

CDR3aa: CASSLRRGGSQWQFF
v_gene: TRBV7-6

CDR3aa: CASSQEAPGVEDNEQFF
v_gene: TRBV4-2

CDR3aa: CATSRGTGYSNTGELFF
v_gene: TRBV15

CDR3aa: CASSLLGVIWETQYF
v_gene: TRBV11-2

CDR3aa: CASSPMTGGSGETQYF
v_gene: TRBV18

CDR3aa: CASSQVSSGGSGANVLTF
v_gene: TRBV4-2

CDR3aa: CASSQDPGAGELFF
v_gene: TRBV4-2

CDR3aa: CASRERQGSNQPQHF
v_gene: TRBV19

CDR3aa: CASRQGLRTYEQYF
v_gene: TRBV2

CDR3aa: CASSADPNQPQHF
v_gene: TRBV5-4

CDR3aa: CSASKGQVEKLFF
v_gene: TRBV20-1

CDR3aa: CASSVAPWDTGELFF
v_gene: TRBV9

CDR3aa: CASSPRDRAQETQYF
v_gene: TRBV5-4

CDR3aa: CASSFGTGISGANVLTF
v_gene: TRBV7-8

CDR3aa: CASSAGTGRGYTF
v_gene: TRBV7-2

CDR3aa: CASSLASRRTGRNEQFF
v_gene: TRBV7-8

CDR3aa: CASSQARLGFNEQFF
v_gene: TRBV4-2

CDR3aa: CASSEARGRGTEAFF
v_gene: TRBV6-1

CDR3aa: CASSPPLGSRETQYF
v_gene: TRBV7-9

CDR3aa: CASSPGTGEIYGYTF
v_gene: TRBV7-2

CDR3aa: CASSVAGNTEAFF
v_gene: TRBV9

CDR3aa: CASSHRFRTDTQYF
v_gene: TRBV5-6

CDR3aa: CSAQSGGAYNEQFF
v_gene: TRBV20-1

CDR3aa: CASRGDRPRYTF
v_gene: TRBV2

CDR3aa: CSGRDRGFTEAFF
v_gene: TRBV29-1

CDR3aa: CASSPRLLLAGDTGELFF
v_gene: TRBV5-4

CDR3aa: CASSEETDFSYNEQFF
v_gene: TRBV11-2

CDR3aa: CATSRGTDTQYF
v_gene: TRBV15

CDR3aa: CAIRGQGPWGEQYF
v_gene: TRBV10-3

CDR3aa: CASSVGTRDYEQYF
v_gene: TRBV5-1

CDR3aa: CASSFQHDTGELFF
v_gene: TRBV7-3

CDR3aa: CAWSMDRASGNTIYF
v_gene: TRBV30

CDR3aa: CASTLTATGYTF
v_gene: TRBV12-3/TRBV12-4

CDR3aa: CASRPVQETQYF
v_gene: TRBV6-6

CDR3aa: CASSFGIQGRQPQHF
v_gene: TRBV7-8

CDR3aa: CASSWGQGNNNEQFF
v_gene: TRBV5-1

CDR3aa: CSVIRDRGRTEAFF
v_gene: TRBV29-1

CDR3aa: CATSRGLAGPTDTQYF
v_gene: TRBV15

CDR3aa: CASSRTSGGRNTGELFF
v_gene: TRBV7-9

CDR3aa: CASSFAELAEAFF
v_gene: TRBV28

CDR3aa: CASSSTATSGTSGANVLTF
v_gene: TRBV7-9

CDR3aa: CASSLGGSGYNEQFF
v_gene: TRBV5-1

CDR3aa: CSAAGGSDTIYF
v_gene: TRBV20-1

CDR3aa: CASSPRRDRAASGAFF
v_gene: TRBV7-8

CDR3aa: CASSPGPGAANYGYTF
v_gene: TRBV6-6

CDR3aa: CASSYSRIAGVETQYF
v_gene: TRBV6-5

CDR3aa: CASSLGAGGPNTGELFF
v_gene: TRBV7-2

CDR3aa: CSSRTATDTQYF
v_gene: TRBV29-1

CDR3aa: CASSSRDSRSGANVLTF
v_gene: TRBV28

CDR3aa: CASSYLDRANSPLHF
v_gene: TRBV4-2

CDR3aa: CATALGGNQPQHF
v_gene: TRBV19

CDR3aa: CASSLARPSGYNEQFF
v_gene: TRBV7-9

CDR3aa: CASTLVSGELFF
v_gene: TRBV3-1

CDR3aa: CASSLVLAVNEQFF
v_gene: TRBV11-2